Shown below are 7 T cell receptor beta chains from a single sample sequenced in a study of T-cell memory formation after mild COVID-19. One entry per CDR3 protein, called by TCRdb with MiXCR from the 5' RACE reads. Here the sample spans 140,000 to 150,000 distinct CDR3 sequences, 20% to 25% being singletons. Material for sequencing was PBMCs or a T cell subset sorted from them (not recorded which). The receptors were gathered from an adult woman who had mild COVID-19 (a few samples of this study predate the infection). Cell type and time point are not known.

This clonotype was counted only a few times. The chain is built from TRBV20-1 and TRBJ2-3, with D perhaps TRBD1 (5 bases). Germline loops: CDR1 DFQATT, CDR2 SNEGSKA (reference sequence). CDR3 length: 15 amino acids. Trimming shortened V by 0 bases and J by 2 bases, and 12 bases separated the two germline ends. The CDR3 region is CSARDRERVTDTQYF. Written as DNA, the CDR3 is TGCAGTGCTAGAGACAGGGAACGGGTCACAGATACGCAGTATTTT.

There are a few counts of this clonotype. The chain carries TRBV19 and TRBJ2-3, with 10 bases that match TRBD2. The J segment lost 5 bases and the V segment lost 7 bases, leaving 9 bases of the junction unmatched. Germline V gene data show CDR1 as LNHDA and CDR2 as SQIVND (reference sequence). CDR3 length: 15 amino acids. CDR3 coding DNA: TGTGCCAGTAACCCGAGCGGGGGGGCCGGAGATACGCAGTATTTT. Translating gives CASNPSGGAGDTQYF.

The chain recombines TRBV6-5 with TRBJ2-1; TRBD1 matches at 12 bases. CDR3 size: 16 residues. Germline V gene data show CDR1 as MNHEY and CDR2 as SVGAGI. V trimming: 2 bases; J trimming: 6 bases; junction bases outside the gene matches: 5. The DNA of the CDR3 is TGTGCCAGCAGTTACCCGGGACAGGGGGCCTCCAATGAGCAGTTCTTC. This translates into CASSYPGQGASNEQFF.

The CDR3 bases are TGTGCCACCAGTGATCCAGGGACGATTAGCACAGATACGCAGTATTTT. Its translation: CATSDPGTISTDTQYF. The rearrangement uses TRBV24-1 and TRBJ2-3; D may match TRBD1 or TRBD2 (5 bases each). The CDR3 has 16 amino acids. V lost 3 bases to trimming and J lost 0 bases, with 12 bases between them. The germline gives CDR1 KGHDR, CDR2 SFDVKD.

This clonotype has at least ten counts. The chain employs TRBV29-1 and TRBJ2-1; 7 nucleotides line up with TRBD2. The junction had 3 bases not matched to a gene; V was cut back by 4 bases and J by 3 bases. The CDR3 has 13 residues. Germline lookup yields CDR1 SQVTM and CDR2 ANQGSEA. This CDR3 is CSVGLADYNEQFF. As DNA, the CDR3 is TGCAGCGTTGGGCTAGCGGACTACAATGAGCAGTTCTTC.

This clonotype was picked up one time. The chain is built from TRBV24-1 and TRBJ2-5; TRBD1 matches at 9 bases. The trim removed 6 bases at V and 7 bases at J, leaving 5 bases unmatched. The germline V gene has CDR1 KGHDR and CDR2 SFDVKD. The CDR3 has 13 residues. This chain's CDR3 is CATSWDREGTQYF. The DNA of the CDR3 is TGTGCCACCAGTTGGGACAGGGAGGGGACCCAGTACTTC.

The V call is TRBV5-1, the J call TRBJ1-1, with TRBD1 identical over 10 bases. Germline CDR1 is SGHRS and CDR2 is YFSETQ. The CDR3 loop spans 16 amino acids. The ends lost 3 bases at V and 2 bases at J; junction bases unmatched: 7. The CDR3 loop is CASSSLDRGFNTEAFF. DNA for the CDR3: TGCGCCAGCAGCTCGTTGGACAGGGGGTTTAACACTGAAGCTTTCTTT.